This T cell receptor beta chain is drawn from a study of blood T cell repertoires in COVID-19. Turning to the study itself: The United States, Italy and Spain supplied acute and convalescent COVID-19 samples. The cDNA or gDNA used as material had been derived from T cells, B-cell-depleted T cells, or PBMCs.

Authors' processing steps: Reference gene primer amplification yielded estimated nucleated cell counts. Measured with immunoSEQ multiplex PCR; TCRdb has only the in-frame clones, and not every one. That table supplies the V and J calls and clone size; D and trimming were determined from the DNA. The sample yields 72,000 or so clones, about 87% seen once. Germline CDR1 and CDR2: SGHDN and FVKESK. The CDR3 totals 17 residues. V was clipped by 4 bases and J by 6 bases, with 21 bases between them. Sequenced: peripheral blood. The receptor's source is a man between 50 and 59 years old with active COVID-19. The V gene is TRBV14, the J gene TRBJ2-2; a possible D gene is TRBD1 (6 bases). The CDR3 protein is CASSRTQGGLGAGELFF. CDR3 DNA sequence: TGTGCCAGCAGCCGAACACAGGGCGGACTGGGAGCCGGGGAGCTGTTTTTT.